These T cell receptor beta chains were read from a single sample in a study of cytomegalovirus exposure and HLA in healthy donors. TCRdb's copy holds only in-frame clones and misses some; the assay was immunoSEQ multiplex PCR. The data show about 140,000 clones, 70% to 90% seen once. Sequencing was performed on PBMCs. These receptors were collected from a woman aged 40 to 49 in good health and CMV-seropositive. CDR3s include the opening cysteine and the closing phenylalanine or tryptophan. The D gene is left open where the match is weak. Where a row states a size, it is once, few, many or the class of an expanded clone; other rows omit it.

-,TRBD2,19,TRBV5-1,TRBJ2-2,CASSLFYASGGADTGELFF,TGCGCCAGCAGCTTATTCTACGCTAGCGGGGGGGCCGACACCGGGGAGCTGTTTTTT
-,TRBD2,14,TRBV6-1,TRBJ2-7,CASSRLAGAYEQYF,TGTGCCAGCAGTCGACTAGCGGGAGCGTACGAGCAGTACTTC
many,-,12,TRBV7-9,TRBJ1-1,CASSKEATEAFF,TGTGCCAGCAGCAAAGAGGCAACTGAAGCTTTCTTT
-,-,15,TRBV7-9,TRBJ1-4,CASSSDSTTNEKLFF,TGTGCCAGCAGCTCCGACAGTACAACTAATGAAAAACTGTTTTTT
-,TRBD1,13,TRBV11-3,TRBJ1-3,CASSRTGGNTIYF,TGTGCCAGCAGCCGGACAGGGGGGAACACCATATATTTT
-,TRBD2,15,TRBV19,TRBJ2-7,CASSIASSGSEEQYF,TGTGCCAGTAGTATCGCCTCTAGCGGGAGCGAGGAGCAGTACTTC
-,-,13,TRBV10-1,TRBJ1-1,CASSEQLNTEAFF,TGCGCCAGCAGTGAACAGTTAAACACTGAAGCTTTCTTT
-,TRBD1,14,TRBV18,TRBJ2-2,CASSPEQGTGELFF,TGTGCCAGCTCACCAGAACAGGGGACCGGGGAGCTGTTTTTT
-,-,17,TRBV29-1,TRBJ2-1,CSVEGGFSGSTYNEQFF,TGCAGCGTTGAGGGGGGCTTTAGCGGGTCTACCTACAATGAGCAGTTCTTC
-,-,14,TRBV9,TRBJ2-7,CASSVEAGTGEQYF,TGTGCCAGCAGCGTAGAGGCGGGGACGGGAGAGCAGTACTTC
once,-,15,TRBV6-5,TRBJ2-1,CASSADRSSYNEQFF,TGTGCCAGCAGTGCCGACCGGAGCTCCTACAATGAGCAGTTCTTC
-,-,10,TRBV28,TRBJ1-2,CATLYYGYTF,TGTGCCACGTTGTACTATGGCTACACCTTC
-,-,13,TRBV28,TRBJ1-2,CASLTGGPYGYTF,TGTGCCAGCCTCACAGGAGGGCCCTATGGCTACACCTTC
-,TRBD1,16,TRBV5-6,TRBJ1-1,CASSLNRGMGNTEAFF,TGTGCCAGCAGCTTGAACAGGGGCATGGGGAACACTGAAGCTTTCTTT
-,-,16,TRBV18,TRBJ2-5,CASSPRGRAGKETQYF,TGTGCCAGCTCACCACGCGGAAGAGCCGGGAAGGAGACCCAGTACTTC